This T cell receptor (beta chain) came from a study of cytomegalovirus exposure and HLA in healthy donors. Whole-study results and caveats: Later analysis identified a missense DCLRE1C variant that was linked to TCR beta V- and J-gene trimming. Among CMV-associated TCR beta chains, most appeared HLA-restricted in a later analysis. The authors excluded some V segments, including TRBV6-2 and TRBV6-3, as indistinguishable. Some public TCRs appeared in many individuals, while most sequences were rare.

With regard to this clone: What it binds is unknown.

A multiplex PCR was run with 60 Vbeta primers and 13 Jbeta primers. Assay used: immunoSEQ multiplex PCR; TCRdb lists only in-frame clones, some missing. Of about 170,000 clones listed, over 75% were seen once; the top ten hold approximately 2.2%. Between the trimmed V and J ends, which lost 0 bases and 1 base, there was a span of 12 bases. Germline V CDR1 and CDR2: SGHNT, YYREEE (reference sequence). This CDR3 spans 16 amino acids. The V call is TRBV5-4, the J call TRBJ2-3; possibly TRBD2 for D (5 bases). The source is a male donor in good health and CMV-seronegative. Material for sequencing was PBMCs. The CDR3 bases are TGTGCCAGCAGCTTGGAAGCCCACGGGGGCACAGATACGCAGTATTTT. This encodes CASSLEAHGGTDTQYF.